These 22 T cell receptor beta chains were sequenced from one sample in a study of T cells in women clearing cervical HPV infection. Generated by immunoSEQ multiplex PCR, the TCRdb table keeps only in-frame clones and is missing some. This table holds about 30,000 clones. Sequences were obtained from blood buffy coat. Every receptor here comes from a woman aged 18 to 75 with a cervical HPV16 infection that either progressed to CIN3+ or cleared (not recorded which).

As concerns this clone: The read ends 3 residues before the CDR3 terminus; that terminus is restored from the germline J gene. The chain is built from TRBV28 and TRBJ1-2, with D possibly being TRBD1 (5 bases). The CDR3 runs 14 residues. Germline values: CDR1 MDHEN, CDR2 SYDVKM. V was pared by 8 bases and J by 6 bases, with 19 bases between. The sequenced CDR3 bases are TGTGCCAGCTGGGAGGGGCGAAGGGTGGATGGC. Translating gives CASWEGRRVDG. The entire CDR3 reads CASWEGRRVDGYTF.

The DNA read from the CDR3 is TGTGCCAGCAGTCCGGGACTAGGGGAGACC. It translates to CASSPGLGET. The whole CDR3 sequence reads CASSPGLGETQYF. The V and J genes are TRBV2 and TRBJ2-5; 8 bases align to TRBD2. The CDR3 end lies 3 residues beyond the end of the read and is filled in from the germline J gene. Germline V lookup: CDR1 SNHLY, CDR2 FYNNEI. This CDR3 has 13 residues. The V and J ends lost 5 bases and 5 bases, in that order; junction bases with no gene match: 4.

Regarding this clone: The read ends 3 residues before the CDR3 terminus; that terminus is restored from the germline J gene. V usage is TRBV10-3 and J usage is TRBJ2-3, with 12 bases that match TRBD2. Germline V gene data show CDR1 as ENHRY and CDR2 as SYGVKD. The CDR3 spans 14 residues. V shed 6 bases, J shed 4 bases, and the junction held 2 bases outside the gene matches. The CDR3 bases that were read are TGTGCCATCAGCGCTAGCGGGGGGGCAGATACG. Protein sequence: CAISASGGADT. The entire CDR3 protein is CAISASGGADTQYF.

In the case of this clone: The read finishes 3 residues shy of the CDR3 end, and the germline J gene is used to complete it. The genes are TRBV10-3 and TRBJ1-5; 10 bases match TRBD1. The germline gives CDR1 ENHRY, CDR2 SYGVKD. Germline trimming cut 6 bases from V and 4 bases from J; bases unmatched to any gene: 6. There are 15 residues in the CDR3. CDR3 sequence: CAIREDRGGNQPQHF. The sequenced CDR3 bases are TGTGCCATCAGAGAGGACAGGGGGGGGAATCAGCCC.

Worth noting for this clone: The read ends 3 residues shy of where the CDR3 ends; the end is completed using the germline J gene. The J gene is TRBJ2-6, the V gene TRBV7-3; D is unclear. The CDR3 has 16 amino acids. Trimming shortened V by 5 bases and J by 0 bases, and 11 bases separated the two germline ends. Per the germline V gene, CDR1 is SGHTA and CDR2 is FQGTGA. The CDR3 sequence is CASSPVHTSGANVLTF. The CDR3 DNA, read in part, is TGTGCCAGCAGCCCCGTTCACACCTCTGGGGCCAACGTC.

Regarding this clone: The read terminates 3 residues ahead of where the CDR3 ends, so the germline J gene completes it. This chain uses TRBV20-1 with TRBJ1-6; D possibly corresponds to TRBD1 (5 bases). The CDR3 contains 14 residues. Germline CDR1 reads DFQATT; CDR2 reads SNEGSKA (reference sequence). The V end lost 3 bases, the J end lost 4 bases, and 10 bases lay between the germline ends. This chain's CDR3 is CSASTGEYNSPLHF. Partial CDR3 DNA: TGCAGTGCTAGTACGGGGGAGTATAATTCACCC.

This CDR3 is CASSPAGLTDTQYF. CDR3 DNA (partial): TGTGCCAGCTCACCAGCGGGGTTGACAGATACG. The chain recombines TRBV18 with TRBJ2-3, with D perhaps matching TRBD2 (6 bases). The read gets to within 3 residues of the CDR3 end, and the germline J gene fills in the rest. This CDR3 has 14 amino acids. CDR1 and CDR2 (germline): KGHSH, LQKENI. V dropped 2 bases and J dropped 3 bases, with 9 bases sitting between them.

On this clone itself: The sequence runs out 3 residues before the end of the CDR3; the remainder is reconstructed from the germline J gene. The chain uses TRBV5-1 and TRBJ2-3; TRBD2 matches at 7 bases. The V gene's germline CDR1 is SGHRS and CDR2 YFSETQ. Trimming at V came to 4 bases and at J to 5 bases, leaving 4 bases not matched to a gene. The CDR3 is made up of 13 amino acids. Incomplete CDR3 DNA: TGCGCCAGCAGCCCTCGGGGGGAAGATACG. Translating gives CASSPRGEDT. The full-length CDR3 reads as CASSPRGEDTQYF.

With respect to this clone: The read gets to within 3 residues of the CDR3 end, and the germline J gene fills in the rest. The chain combines TRBV18 with TRBJ2-7; TRBD1 matches 10 bases. J was trimmed by 4 bases and V by 3 bases; bases with no gene match: 9. This CDR3 has 16 residues. In germline, CDR1 is KGHSH, CDR2 LQKENI. CDR3: CASSPVTGTGDYEQYF. The sequenced part of the CDR3 DNA is TGTGCCAGCTCACCGGTCACCGGGACAGGGGATTACGAG.

As regards this clone: The CDR3 end lies 3 residues beyond the end of the read and is filled in from the germline J gene. The genes are TRBV7-8 and TRBJ1-5, with D unresolved. Germline CDR1 reads SGHVS; CDR2 reads FQNEAQ. The germline V and J ends were trimmed by 0 bases and 7 bases, with 16 bases remaining between them. The CDR3 is 16 residues long. The sequenced CDR3 bases are TGTGCCAGCAGCTTAGCCCGGACTGCCCTGGGACAGCCC. This sequence encodes CASSLARTALGQP. The CDR3 in its entirety is CASSLARTALGQPQHF.

Concerning this clone: A read error may produce the germline difference seen at one junction end. Read coverage stops 3 residues before the CDR3 terminus; the germline J gene supplies the remainder. The same CDR3 is also encoded by other DNA sequences in this sample. The rearrangement joins TRBV6-2 or TRBV6-3 to TRBJ1-3; no definite D call. CDR3 length equals 15 residues. The germline V gene encodes CDR1 MNHEY and CDR2 SVGEGT. The covered CDR3 bases are TGTGCCAGTAGCCTTGGAAGCCCACTCGGAAACACG. Its protein is CASSLGSPLGNT. The full CDR3 protein is CASSLGSPLGNTIYF.

In the case of this clone: The read finishes 3 residues shy of the CDR3 end, and the germline J gene is used to complete it. V gene TRBV7-2 combines with J gene TRBJ2-3; D perhaps matches TRBD2 (5 bases). V dropped 0 bases and J dropped 3 bases, with 10 bases sitting between them. The CDR3 totals 15 residues. CDR1 is SGHTA, CDR2 FQGNSA, per germline. CDR3 DNA (partial): TGTGCCAGCAGCTTAGCCCCTAGCCGTACAGATACG. Translating gives CASSLAPSRTDT. Given in full, the CDR3 is CASSLAPSRTDTQYF.

CDR3 DNA, as far as it was read: TGTGCCAGCAGCCCACAGACAGGGGTAGTGGAAAAG. Translation gives CASSPQTGVVEK. In full, the CDR3 is CASSPQTGVVEKLFF. V usage is TRBV7-3 and J usage is TRBJ2-2, with TRBD1 matching over 8 bases. Read data end 3 residues before the CDR3 end; the end is taken from the germline J gene. Germline lookup yields CDR1 SGHTA and CDR2 FQGTGA. The CDR3 is 15 amino acids.

As concerns this clone: The observed sequence ends 3 residues before the CDR3 terminus, with the missing tail filled in from the germline J gene. The chain links TRBV10-2 to TRBJ2-7, with TRBD1 matching over 7 bases. The junction had 5 bases not matched to a gene; V was cut back by 8 bases and J by 4 bases. CDR3 length equals 12 residues. Looked up from germline, CDR1 is WSHSY and CDR2 is SAAADI. The chain's CDR3 is CASEDRAYEQYF. The DNA read from the CDR3 is TGCGCCAGCGAAGACAGGGCTTACGAG.

Concerning this clone itself: Read sequence stops 3 residues before the CDR3 end, and the germline J gene provides the missing end. This chain connects TRBV2 to TRBJ2-5; 9 nucleotides line up with TRBD1. V gave up 10 bases and J gave up 5 bases; unmatched junction bases: 11. Germline loops: CDR1 SNHLY, CDR2 FYNNEI. The CDR3 sequence is 14 residues long. The sequenced part of the CDR3 DNA is TGTGCCACCGAGGGACAGGGAGTTGAGGAGACC. The encoded protein is CATEGQGVEET. The CDR3 in full is CATEGQGVEETQYF.

Concerning this clone itself: The missing CDR3 end, 3 residues past where the read stops, is filled in from the germline J gene. This chain links TRBV20-1 with TRBJ1-3; a possible D gene is TRBD1 (5 bases). Trimming took off 6 bases at V and 2 bases at J, with 8 bases between the two ends. The CDR3 extends over 12 amino acids. CDR1 is DFQATT, CDR2 SNEGSKA, per germline (reference sequence). Partial CDR3 DNA: TGCAGTGCCGGGACTGCTGGAAACACC. Translated, it gives CSAGTAGNT. The whole CDR3 protein reads CSAGTAGNTIYF.

Worth noting for this clone: The read finishes 3 residues shy of the CDR3 end, and the germline J gene is used to complete it. V is TRBV5-4 and J is TRBJ2-3; TRBD1 matches 8 bases. V lost 6 bases and J lost 0; bases outside the gene matches: 6. This CDR3 spans 15 amino acids. The germline gives CDR1 SGHNT, CDR2 YYREEE (reference sequence). CDR3 loop: CASNDRGPSTDTQYF. The DNA read from the CDR3 is TGTGCCAGCAACGACAGGGGCCCGAGCACAGATACG.

For this clone: At one of its ends the junction is not consistent with the germline gene, which may arise from a read error. The CDR3 end falls 3 residues outside the read, so it is completed with the germline J gene. This same CDR3 is encoded by further DNA sequences in the sample. The chain employs TRBV20-1 and TRBJ1-3, with D perhaps matching TRBD1 (6 bases). The CDR3 covers 14 residues. Germline V gene data show CDR1 as DFQATT and CDR2 as SNEGSKA (reference sequence). The CDR3 is CSARSGGAGNTIYF. CDR3 DNA (partial): TGCAGTGCTAGAAGCGGGGGGGCCGGAAACACT.

In regard to this clone: The DNA ends 3 residues before the CDR3 does, and the rest of the CDR3 is filled in from the germline J gene. The rearrangement links TRBV7-2 to TRBJ2-7; tentative D call: TRBD2 (6 bases). The CDR3 consists of 13 residues. The germline V gene has CDR1 SGHTA and CDR2 FQGNSA. V lost 0 bases and J 3 bases, leaving 6 bases between the germline ends. CDR3 in amino acids: CASSLAGLYEQYF. CDR3 DNA (partial): TGTGCCAGCAGCTTAGCGGGACTCTACGAG.

About this clone: The read falls 3 residues short of the CDR3 end, and the missing part is taken from the germline J gene. The chain joins TRBV29-1 to TRBJ2-1; D is undetermined. Germline V lookup: CDR1 SQVTM, CDR2 ANQGSEA. This CDR3 is built from 12 residues. Between the trimmed V and J ends, which lost 3 bases and 5 bases, there was a span of 8 bases. This chain's CDR3 is CSVEYTHNEQFF. Incomplete CDR3 DNA: TGCAGCGTTGAGTACACACACAATGAG.

For this clone: The read ends 3 residues before the CDR3 terminus; that terminus is restored from the germline J gene. This rearrangement joins TRBV18 to TRBJ1-1, with D perhaps TRBD1 (5 bases). V lost 0 bases and J lost 1, with 9 bases in between. Germline CDR1 and CDR2: KGHSH and LQKENI. The length of the CDR3 is 15 residues. Partial CDR3 DNA: TGTGCCAGCTCACCACCGGGCGGACAGAACACTGAA. Protein sequence: CASSPPGGQNTE. In full, the CDR3 is CASSPPGGQNTEAFF.

Notes on this clone: The DNA ends 3 residues before the CDR3 does, and the rest of the CDR3 is filled in from the germline J gene. This rearrangement joins TRBV7-2 to TRBJ2-1; TRBD2 is a possible D gene (6 bases). Looked up from germline, CDR1 is SGHTA and CDR2 is FQGNSA. The CDR3 runs 16 residues. Trimming removed 0 bases from V and 5 bases from J, with 14 bases in between. This CDR3 reads CASSLAWDFYHNEQFF. The sequenced CDR3 bases are TGTGCCAGCAGCTTAGCCTGGGACTTCTATCACAATGAG.